A single T cell receptor (beta chain) is shown here with its context. As yet, its antigen is unknown. Extracted RNA was reverse transcribed, and the resulting cDNA served as sequencing template. Only in-frame clones appear in the TCRdb table, and some are missing; sequencing was by immunoSEQ multiplex PCR. Of 90,000 to 150,000 clones in the sample, more than 45% were seen once. Treatment denoted: oral pan-JAK inhibitor, 5-10 mg twice daily. This entry comes from a study of CD8+ T cells in alopecia areata. In the study overall: Oral tofacitinib, 5 to 10 mg twice daily, was given in an open-label trial. Severity scoring for treated patients was based on the percentage of affected scalp area.

Findings and caveats of the study: Significant decreases in scalp clonality and expanded CD8+ clones followed tofacitinib treatment.

This specimen consisted of CD4+ T cells sorted from blood, obtained at week 4, from a patient treated with tofacitinib. This clonotype was obtained from a human donor with alopecia areata.

Here the CDR3 reads CASSMGGGEDQPQHF. DNA of the CDR3: TGTGCCAGCAGTATGGGGGGGGGCGAGGATCAGCCCCAGCATTTT. The gene calls are TRBV5-6 and TRBJ1-5, with D perhaps TRBD1 (6 bases). Germline lookup yields CDR1 SGHDT and CDR2 YYEEEE. This CDR3 spans 15 amino acids. The germline V and J ends were trimmed by 5 bases and 5 bases, with 17 bases remaining between them. Combining the CDR3 with reference TRBV5-6 and TRBJ1-5 gives the whole variable domain DAGVTQSPTHLIKTRGQQVTLRCSPKSGHDTVSWYQQALGQGPQFIFQYYEEEERQRGNFPDRFSGHQFPNYSSELNVNALLLGDSALYLCASSMGGGEDQPQHFGDGTRLSIL.